These T cell receptor beta chains were read from a single sample in a study of T cell responses to AZD1222 COVID-19 vaccine. Assay used: immunoSEQ multiplex PCR; TCRdb lists only in-frame clones, some missing. Among about 120,000 clones listed, 92% were seen once. The sequencing used peripheral blood, collected 28 days after the second AZD1222 dose. Receptors were obtained from an adult who received the AZD1222 COVID-19 vaccine. Each CDR3 is given with its conserved first and last residue. D genes are given only for firm matches. Rows may omit the clone size; those that give it use once, few, many or a size class.

j_call	clone_size	d_call	v_call	cdr3_aa	cdr3_nt
TRBJ1-2	NA	NA	TRBV19	CASSTTGYYGYTF	TGTGCCAGTAGTACTACAGGATACTATGGCTACACCTTC
TRBJ1-5	NA	NA	TRBV27	CASSSGQFNQPQHF	TGTGCCAGCAGTTCTGGACAGTTCAATCAGCCCCAGCATTTT
TRBJ2-7	few	TRBD1	TRBV4-1	CASSQDRDRGFVYEQYF	TGCGCCAGCAGCCAAGATCGGGACAGGGGATTTGTCTACGAGCAGTACTTC
TRBJ1-5	NA	NA	TRBV27	CASSTSNQPQHF	TGTGCCAGCAGTACCAGCAATCAGCCCCAGCATTTT
TRBJ2-1	NA	NA	TRBV14	CASSQGQAADNEQFF	TGTGCCAGCAGCCAAGGTCAGGCGGCGGACAATGAGCAGTTCTTC
TRBJ1-4	NA	NA	TRBV28	CASSLEGHYEKLFF	TGTGCCAGCAGTTTGGAGGGACATTATGAAAAACTGTTTTTT
TRBJ2-5	NA	TRBD2	TRBV5-4	CASSPGLAGPQETQYF	TGTGCCAGCAGCCCGGGACTAGCGGGGCCTCAAGAGACCCAGTACTTC
TRBJ1-1	NA	NA	TRBV6-5	CASSYRRNTEAFF	TGTGCCAGCAGTTACAGGCGGAACACTGAAGCTTTCTTT
TRBJ1-5	few	NA	TRBV6-1	CASSELGTIQPQHF	TGTGCCAGCAGTGAACTGGGGACTATTCAGCCCCAGCATTTT
TRBJ2-1	NA	NA	TRBV24-1	CATSDQGGNEQFF	TGTGCCACCAGTGATCAAGGGGGCAATGAGCAGTTCTTC
TRBJ1-1	NA	NA	TRBV2	CASLLDRLGTEAFF	TGTGCCAGCCTCTTAGACAGGCTGGGGACTGAAGCTTTCTTT
TRBJ1-4	few	TRBD1	TRBV19	CASGTLGQLNEKLFF	TGTGCCAGTGGAACGCTGGGACAGCTTAATGAAAAACTGTTTTTT
TRBJ2-7	NA	TRBD1	TRBV7-9	CASSQWGQGMEQYF	TGTGCCAGCAGCCAATGGGGACAGGGGATGGAGCAGTACTTC